This TCR beta chain was identified during a study of PD-1 blockade in classical Hodgkin lymphoma. Regarding the study as a whole: Patients who responded completely had about the same baseline diversity as newly diagnosed patients. It was CD4+ TCR diversity, not CD8+, that rose significantly by C4D1. According to reports, newly diagnosed patients had lower baseline TCR diversity than healthy donors, and relapsed/refractory patients had lower baseline TCR diversity still. Possible causes of repertoire differences, disease activity or prior therapy, remain undefined.

This table comes from immunoSEQ multiplex PCR, and its TCRdb copy is limited to in-frame clones, with some not included. In the table there are about 97,000 clones, roughly 90% of which are singletons. A note on this clone: The antigen remains unidentified.

Every patient had relapsed following autologous stem cell transplantation, and cohorts differed in brentuximab vedotin exposure. V was cut by 7 bases and J by 9 bases, with 15 bases left in between. Germline CDR1 and CDR2: LNHDA and SQIVND (reference sequence). The CDR3 runs 12 residues. The sample in question was peripheral blood mononuclear cells (PBMCs), obtained before the second cycle of nivolumab. This TCR derives from a human donor with classical Hodgkin lymphoma. J is TRBJ1-1 and V is TRBV19; no clear D gene. The CDR3 is CASTPPHSQAFF. In nucleotides, the CDR3 is TGTGCCAGTACCCCCCCCCACTCGCAAGCTTTCTTT. Variable domain in full (rest from reference TRBV19 and TRBJ1-1): DGGITQSPKYLFRKEGQNVTLSCEQNLNHDAMYWYRQDPGQGLRLIYYSQIVNDFQKGDIAEGYSVSREKKESFPLTVTSAQKNPTAFYLCASTPPHSQAFFGQGTRLTVV.